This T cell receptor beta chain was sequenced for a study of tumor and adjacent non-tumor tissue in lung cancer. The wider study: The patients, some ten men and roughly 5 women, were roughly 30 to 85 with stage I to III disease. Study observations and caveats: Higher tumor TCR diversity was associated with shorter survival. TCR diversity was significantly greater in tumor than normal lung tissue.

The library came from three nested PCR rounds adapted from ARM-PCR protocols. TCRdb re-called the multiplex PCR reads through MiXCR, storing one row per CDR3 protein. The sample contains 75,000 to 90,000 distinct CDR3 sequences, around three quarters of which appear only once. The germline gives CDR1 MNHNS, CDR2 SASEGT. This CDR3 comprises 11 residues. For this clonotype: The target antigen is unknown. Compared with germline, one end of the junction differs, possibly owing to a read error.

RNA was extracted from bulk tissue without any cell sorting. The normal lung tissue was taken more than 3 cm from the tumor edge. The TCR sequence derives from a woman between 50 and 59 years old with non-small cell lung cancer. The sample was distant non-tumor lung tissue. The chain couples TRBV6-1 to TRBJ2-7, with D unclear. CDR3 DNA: TGTGCCAGCAGTATCCCACTCCCTATTTGCTTC. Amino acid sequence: CASSIPLPICF.